This is a list of T cell receptor beta chains from one sample in a study of vaccination effects on CD4 cells after COVID-19. Sequencing was performed with immunoSEQ multiplex PCR; in TCRdb, only in-frame clones are kept and a portion is missing. This sample yields about 73,000 clones, of which nearly 75% are seen a single time; 2% to 3% belongs to the top ten. Which antigens these TCRs recognize remains unknown. The starting material was CD4+ T cells from PBMCs cultured without peptide, obtained after COVID-19 vaccination. Every receptor here comes from a human donor who received a COVID-19 vaccine. Each CDR3 is given with its conserved first and last residue. A D gene is named only where the DNA matches it firmly. Expanded clones are given a class, and other clones once, few, many or no size at all.

j_call	v_call	d_call	clone_size	cdr3_aa	cdr3_nt
TRBJ1-6	TRBV27	-	-	CASSLWSSSYNSPLHF	TGTGCCAGCAGTTTATGGAGCAGCTCCTATAATTCACCCCTCCACTTT
TRBJ2-3	TRBV7-2	TRBD2	-	CASSSTSGGPDTQYF	TGTGCCAGCAGCTCGACTAGCGGGGGCCCGGATACGCAGTATTTT
TRBJ1-5	TRBV5-6	-	-	CASSLRGSLQPQHF	TGTGCCAGCAGCTTGCGGGGGTCACTACAGCCCCAGCATTTT
TRBJ1-6	TRBV14	-	-	CASSPTLAHSPLHF	TGTGCCAGCAGTCCGACCCTGGCCCATTCACCCCTCCACTTT
TRBJ2-6	TRBV19	-	-	CASSIAAGSGGANVLTF	TGTGCCAGTAGTATAGCGGCAGGTTCGGGTGGGGCCAACGTCCTGACTTTC
TRBJ1-2	TRBV6-5	-	few	CASRIGRASYGYTF	TGTGCCAGCAGGATTGGCAGGGCGAGTTATGGCTACACCTTC
TRBJ1-6	TRBV30	-	-	CAWNISPNSPLHF	TGTGCCTGGAACATTTCGCCGAATTCACCCCTCCACTTT
TRBJ1-5	TRBV12-5	-	-	CASGLGVEDQPQHF	TGTGCTAGTGGTCTCGGGGTCGAGGATCAGCCCCAGCATTTT
TRBJ2-2	TRBV30	TRBD1	few	CAWNRGPGELFF	TGTGCCTGGAACAGGGGGCCCGGGGAGCTGTTTTTT
TRBJ1-2	TRBV9	-	-	CASSVADRQGGYTF	TGTGCCAGCAGCGTGGCCGACAGACAAGGAGGCTACACCTTC
TRBJ2-2	TRBV5-8	-	-	CASSWHATGELFF	TGTGCCAGCAGTTGGCACGCCACCGGGGAGCTGTTTTTT
TRBJ2-1	TRBV9	TRBD1	few	CASSAGTVLRSEQFF	TGTGCCAGCAGCGCAGGGACAGTACTCCGCAGTGAGCAGTTCTTC
TRBJ2-3	TRBV19	-	-	CASSIFPSTDTQYF	TGTGCCAGTAGTATTTTCCCCAGCACAGATACGCAGTATTTT
TRBJ1-2	TRBV5-1	-	-	CASSSIRDRGNGYTF	TGCGCCAGCAGCTCGATAAGGGACCGGGGAAATGGCTACACCTTC
TRBJ2-3	TRBV7-2	TRBD1	-	CASSQSGTGLQDTQYF	TGTGCCAGCAGCCAAAGTGGGACAGGGCTTCAAGATACGCAGTATTTT
TRBJ1-2	TRBV28	-	-	CASMTGAHYGYTF	TGTGCCAGCATGACAGGAGCTCACTATGGCTACACCTTC
TRBJ2-2	TRBV5-1	TRBD2	-	CASSGLAGDTGELFF	TGCGCCAGCAGCGGACTAGCGGGGGACACCGGGGAGCTGTTTTTT
TRBJ2-1	TRBV5-1	-	-	CASSFQSFLNEQFF	TGCGCCAGCAGCTTTCAGAGTTTCCTTAATGAGCAGTTCTTC
TRBJ2-2	TRBV9	TRBD2	few	CASSAQAGGTGELFF	TGTGCCAGCAGCGCTCAAGCGGGGGGCACCGGGGAGCTGTTTTTT
TRBJ1-2	TRBV12-3/TRBV12-4	TRBD1	-	CASSFTGVYGYTF	TGTGCCAGCAGTTTCACAGGGGTCTATGGCTACACCTTC
TRBJ1-6	TRBV18	-	-	CASSPSRAGSQGNSPLHF	TGTGCCAGCTCACCCTCAAGGGCAGGGTCCCAGGGAAATTCACCCCTCCACTTT
TRBJ2-5	TRBV20-1	-	-	CSASSYGGAWGQETQYF	TGCAGTGCTAGTAGCTATGGGGGGGCCTGGGGACAAGAGACCCAGTACTTC
TRBJ1-3	TRBV27	-	-	CASSLSVGNTIYF	TGTGCCAGCAGTTTATCGGTTGGAAACACCATATATTTT
TRBJ1-2	TRBV28	-	-	CASIKPPYGYTF	TGTGCCAGCATCAAACCTCCCTATGGCTACACCTTC
TRBJ1-2	TRBV30	-	-	CAWSRQGLGGYTF	TGTGCCTGGAGTAGGCAGGGACTAGGGGGCTACACCTTC
TRBJ2-6	TRBV5-1	-	few	CASSFTPGSGANVLTF	TGCGCCAGCAGCTTTACCCCAGGGTCTGGGGCCAACGTCCTGACTTTC
TRBJ1-2	TRBV9	-	few	CASTPSEGLYGYTF	TGTGCCAGCACCCCGTCTGAAGGCCTCTATGGCTACACCTTC
TRBJ2-6	TRBV3-1/TRBV3-2	TRBD2	-	CASSQAGRAGANVLTF	TGTGCCAGCAGCCAGGCTGGGAGGGCTGGGGCCAACGTCCTGACTTTC
TRBJ1-1	TRBV18	-	-	CASSPSQAGNTEAFF	TGTGCCAGCTCACCATCCCAGGCGGGGAACACTGAAGCTTTCTTT
TRBJ1-2	TRBV6-5	-	-	CASTFRQSYYGYTF	TGTGCCAGCACTTTTCGACAGTCCTACTATGGCTACACCTTC
TRBJ1-2	TRBV6-1	-	-	CASREDGPVSNYGYTF	TGTGCCAGCAGGGAAGACGGACCCGTTTCTAACTATGGCTACACCTTC
TRBJ1-4	TRBV2	-	-	CASSALRELFF	TGTGCCAGCAGTGCGCTTAGGGAACTGTTTTTT
TRBJ2-1	TRBV4-1	TRBD2	-	CASSQQAGDEQFF	TGCGCCAGCAGCCAACAGGCGGGGGATGAGCAGTTCTTC
TRBJ1-2	TRBV2	-	-	CASSVIGTNGYTF	TGTGCCAGCAGTGTTATCGGGACAAATGGCTACACCTTC
TRBJ2-1	TRBV7-9	-	-	CASSPQGRNEQFF	TGTGCCAGCAGCCCGCAGGGGCGGAATGAGCAGTTCTTC
TRBJ1-2	TRBV9	-	-	CASSPRTNYGYTF	TGTGCCAGCAGCCCTAGAACGAACTATGGCTACACCTTC
TRBJ1-4	TRBV7-2	-	-	CASSLAGTTNEKLFF	TGTGCCAGCAGCTTAGCCGGGACAACTAATGAAAAACTGTTTTTT
TRBJ1-3	TRBV18	-	-	CASSRGTSGNTIYF	TGTGCCAGCTCCAGGGGAACCTCTGGAAACACCATATATTTT